Listed below are T cell receptor beta chains from one sample, sequenced in a study of shared clonotypes between healthy human individuals. The method was immunoSEQ multiplex PCR; TCRdb's version includes in-frame clones alone and lacks a portion of them. The sample carries about 2 million clones, 85% to 95% recorded once. Source material: naive CD4+ T cells sorted from blood. These receptors came from a man in his late teens or twenties in good health. The CDR3 runs from the conserved cysteine through the conserved F or W. The D gene is left open where the match is weak. Clone size appears in some rows only: once, few, many, or a class for an expanded clone.

TRBJ1-3	TRBV28	.	.	CASSSTANAGNTIYF	TGTGCCAGCAGTTCCACTGCTAATGCTGGAAACACCATATATTTT
TRBJ1-3	TRBV10-3	.	.	CAIGVGIGAGNTIYF	TGTGCCATCGGGGTTGGGATCGGAGCTGGAAACACCATATATTTT
TRBJ2-2	TRBV6-6	.	TRBD1	CASSPGTGVTGELFF	TGTGCCAGCAGTCCCGGGACAGGGGTTACCGGGGAGCTGTTTTTT
TRBJ2-5	TRBV5-1	once	TRBD2	CASSSLAGPQETQYF	TGCGCCAGCAGCTCACTAGCGGGACCACAAGAGACCCAGTACTTC
TRBJ1-2	TRBV28	.	TRBD1	CASSASTGGTAGYTF	TGTGCCAGCAGTGCCTCGACAGGGGGCACGGCTGGCTACACCTTC
TRBJ1-2	TRBV19	.	.	CASSRGTNYGYTF	TGTGCCAGTAGTAGGGGCACTAACTATGGCTACACCTTC
TRBJ1-6	TRBV5-1	.	.	CASSLDGAYNSPLHF	TGCGCCAGCAGCTTGGACGGCGCCTATAATTCACCCCTCCACTTT
TRBJ2-3	TRBV28	once	.	CASGYTGDTQYF	TGTGCCAGCGGATACACCGGAGATACGCAGTATTTT
TRBJ1-4	TRBV19	.	.	CASSRREANEKLFF	TGTGCCAGTAGTAGGAGGGAAGCTAATGAAAAACTGTTTTTT
TRBJ1-1	TRBV30	many	.	CAWSVNTEAFF	TGTGCCTGGAGTGTAAACACTGAAGCTTTCTTT
TRBJ1-6	TRBV6-1	.	.	CASSQPIPSLHF	TGTGCCAGCAGTCAACCGATTCCGTCCCTCCACTTT
TRBJ2-5	TRBV11-2	.	.	CASSLTGRLRRGVETQYF	TGTGCCAGCAGCTTAACGGGACGTTTGAGGAGAGGTGTAGAGACCCAGTACTTC
TRBJ1-2	TRBV9	.	.	CASSVEGFSGYTF	TGTGCCAGCAGCGTAGAAGGGTTTAGTGGCTACACCTTC
TRBJ1-2	TRBV12-5	.	.	CASGPSGGHYGYTF	TGTGCTAGTGGACCCTCAGGAGGGCACTATGGCTACACCTTC
TRBJ2-1	TRBV28	.	.	CASSTPGQRDNEQFF	TGTGCCAGCAGTACTCCGGGACAACGGGACAATGAGCAGTTCTTC
TRBJ1-2	TRBV10-3	.	.	CAISVEPSYGYTF	TGTGCCATCAGTGTCGAACCGTCCTATGGCTACACCTTC